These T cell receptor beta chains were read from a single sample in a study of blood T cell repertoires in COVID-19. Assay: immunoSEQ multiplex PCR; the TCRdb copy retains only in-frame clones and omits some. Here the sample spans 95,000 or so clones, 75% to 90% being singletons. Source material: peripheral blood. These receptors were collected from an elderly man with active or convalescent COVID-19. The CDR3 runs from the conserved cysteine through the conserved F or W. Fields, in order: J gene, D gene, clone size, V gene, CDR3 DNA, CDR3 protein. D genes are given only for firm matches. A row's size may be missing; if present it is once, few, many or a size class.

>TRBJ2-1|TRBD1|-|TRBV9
TGTGCCAGCAGCCAAACAGGGGCCTCTAACGTAGGCGAGCAGTTCTTC
CASSQTGASNVGEQFF
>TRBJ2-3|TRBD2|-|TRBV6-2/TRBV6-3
TGTGCCAGCAGCCCGCCCGGGACTAGGATGGGCACAGATACGCAGTATTTT
CASSPPGTRMGTDTQYF
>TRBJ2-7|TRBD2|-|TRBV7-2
TGTGCCAGCAGCGCCCGACTAGCGGGGAACTACGAGCAGTACTTC
CASSARLAGNYEQYF
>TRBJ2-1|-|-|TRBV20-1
TGCAGTGCTAGAGCGAATGAGCAGTTCTTC
CSARANEQFF
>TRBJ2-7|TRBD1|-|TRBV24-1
TGTGCCACCAGTGATCCCGGACAGGGAATATACGAGCAGTACTTC
CATSDPGQGIYEQYF
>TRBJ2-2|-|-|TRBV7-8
TGTGCCAGCAGCTTTGTTGCGGGGATCCCCGGGGAGCTGTTTTTT
CASSFVAGIPGELFF
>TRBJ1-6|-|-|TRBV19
TGTGCCAGTAGCCCCGAGGGGGAGAGGAATTCACCCCTCCACTTT
CASSPEGERNSPLHF
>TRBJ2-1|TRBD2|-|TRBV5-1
TGCGCCAGCAGCTTGGTTCTTAGCGGGAGCCCTGAGCAGTTCTTC
CASSLVLSGSPEQFF
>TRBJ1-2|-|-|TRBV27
TGTGCCAGCAGTTTAAGGGGGTTAGGATATGGCTACACCTTC
CASSLRGLGYGYTF
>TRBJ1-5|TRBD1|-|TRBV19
TGTGCCAGTAGTTTGGGACAGGGGGTTGGACAGCCCCAGCATTTT
CASSLGQGVGQPQHF
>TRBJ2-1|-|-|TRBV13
TGTGCCAGCAGCTCATACAGGGACTACAATGAGCAGTTCTTC
CASSSYRDYNEQFF
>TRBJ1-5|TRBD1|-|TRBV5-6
TGTGCCAGCAGCACTCTGACAGGGGGCAGGGATCAGCCCCAGCATTTT
CASSTLTGGRDQPQHF
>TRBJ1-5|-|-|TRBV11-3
TGTGCCCCTACAACGGGGGTCCTTCTTAGCAATCAGCCCCAGCATTTT
CAPTTGVLLSNQPQHF
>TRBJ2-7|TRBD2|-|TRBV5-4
TGTGCCAGCTCGGTAGAGGGAGGGCTGGTATACTTC
CASSVEGGLVYF
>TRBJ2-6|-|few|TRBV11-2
TGTGCCAGCAGCTCCAGACTGAACCGGGGGGCCGGGGCCAACGTCCTGACTTTC
CASSSRLNRGAGANVLTF
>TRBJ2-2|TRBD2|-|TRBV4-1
TGCGCCAGCAGCCGCTCGACTAGCGCGAACACCGGGGAGCTGTTTTTT
CASSRSTSANTGELFF
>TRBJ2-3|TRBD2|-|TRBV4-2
TGTGCCAGCAGCCAACCCGAAGGGACTAGCGGCACAGATACGCAGTATTTT
CASSQPEGTSGTDTQYF
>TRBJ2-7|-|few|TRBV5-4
TGTGCCAGCAGCCCGGGGGACAGCTACGAGCAGTACTTC
CASSPGDSYEQYF
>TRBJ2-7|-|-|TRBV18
TGTGCCAGCTCACCAGGGGCTAGCTACGAGCAGTACTTC
CASSPGASYEQYF
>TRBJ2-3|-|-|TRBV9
TGTGCCAGCAGCGTAGCGGTTGGGGACTTAGATACGCAGTATTTT
CASSVAVGDLDTQYF
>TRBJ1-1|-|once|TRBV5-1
TGCGCCAGCAGCTTGGCAGGGAAGGATGGTACTGAAGCTTTCTTT
CASSLAGKDGTEAFF
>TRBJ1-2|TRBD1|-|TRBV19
TGTGCCAGTAATATTGTGGGACAGGCAAGCGATGGCTACACCTTC
CASNIVGQASDGYTF
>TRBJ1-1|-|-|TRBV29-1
TGCAGCGTTGAAGGGGGGGGGCCGTGGACTGAAGCTTTCTTT
CSVEGGGPWTEAFF
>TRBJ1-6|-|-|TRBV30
TGTGCCTGGAGTGTACTAACAGGGAGTTCACCCCTCCACTTT
CAWSVLTGSSPLHF